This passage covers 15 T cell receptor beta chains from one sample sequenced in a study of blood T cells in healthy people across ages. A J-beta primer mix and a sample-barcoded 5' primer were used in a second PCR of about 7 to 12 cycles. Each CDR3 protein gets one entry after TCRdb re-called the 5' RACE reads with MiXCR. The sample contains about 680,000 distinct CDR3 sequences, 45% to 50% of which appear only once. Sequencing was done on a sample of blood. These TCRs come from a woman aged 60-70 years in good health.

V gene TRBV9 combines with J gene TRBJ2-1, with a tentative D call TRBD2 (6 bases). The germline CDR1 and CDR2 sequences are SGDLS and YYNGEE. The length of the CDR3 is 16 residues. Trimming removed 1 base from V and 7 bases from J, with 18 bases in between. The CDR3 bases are TGTGCCAGCAGCGTAACCGGGCGAGCGGGTTTTAATGAGCAGTTCTTC. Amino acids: CASSVTGRAGFNEQFF.

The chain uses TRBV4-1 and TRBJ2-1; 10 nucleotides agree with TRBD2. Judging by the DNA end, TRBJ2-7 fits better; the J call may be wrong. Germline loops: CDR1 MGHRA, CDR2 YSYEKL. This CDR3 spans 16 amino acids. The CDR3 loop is CASSQLAGVSYNEQYF. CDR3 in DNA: TGCGCCAGCAGCCAACTAGCGGGAGTTTCCTACAATGAGCAGTACTTC.

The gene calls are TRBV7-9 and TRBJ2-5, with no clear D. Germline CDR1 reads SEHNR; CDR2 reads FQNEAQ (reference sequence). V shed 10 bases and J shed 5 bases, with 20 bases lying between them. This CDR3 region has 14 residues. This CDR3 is CATGRPPSRETQYF. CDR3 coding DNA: TGTGCCACGGGCCGACCTCCCTCCCGGGAGACCCAGTACTTC. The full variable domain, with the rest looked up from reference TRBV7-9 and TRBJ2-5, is DTGVSQNPRHKITKRGQNVTFRCDPISEHNRLYWYRQTLGQGPEFLTYFQNEAQLEKSRLLSDRFSAERPKGSFSTLEIQRTEQGDSAMYLCATGRPPSRETQYFGPGTRLLVL.

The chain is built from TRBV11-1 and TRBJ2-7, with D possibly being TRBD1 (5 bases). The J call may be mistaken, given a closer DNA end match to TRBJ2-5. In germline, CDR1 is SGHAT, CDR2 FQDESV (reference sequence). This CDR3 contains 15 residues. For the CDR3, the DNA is TGTGCCAGCAGCTTAGGAGGCAGGGAATGGGAGACCCAGTACTTC. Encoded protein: CASSLGGREWETQYF.

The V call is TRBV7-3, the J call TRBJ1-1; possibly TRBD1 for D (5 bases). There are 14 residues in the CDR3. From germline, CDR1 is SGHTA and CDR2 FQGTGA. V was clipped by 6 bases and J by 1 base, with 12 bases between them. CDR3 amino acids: CASSRDSENTEAFF. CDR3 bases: TGTGCCAGCAGTCGAGACAGCGAGAACACTGAAGCTTTCTTT.

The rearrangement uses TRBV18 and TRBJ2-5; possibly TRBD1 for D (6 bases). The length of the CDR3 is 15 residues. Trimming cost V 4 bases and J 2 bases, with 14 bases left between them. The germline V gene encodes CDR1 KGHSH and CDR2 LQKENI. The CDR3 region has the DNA TGTGCCAGCTCACTGGCCGGGACAAAACAAGAGACCCAGTACTTC. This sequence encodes CASSLAGTKQETQYF.

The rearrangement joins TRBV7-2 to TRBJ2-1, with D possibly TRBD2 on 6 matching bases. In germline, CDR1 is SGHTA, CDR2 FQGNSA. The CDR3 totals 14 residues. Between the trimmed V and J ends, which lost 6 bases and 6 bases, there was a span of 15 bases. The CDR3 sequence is CASSNGGLGNEQFF. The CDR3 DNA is TGTGCCAGCAGTAACGGAGGGTTAGGCAATGAGCAGTTCTTC. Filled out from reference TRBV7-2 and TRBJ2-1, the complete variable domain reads GAGVSQSPSNKVTEKGKDVELRCDPISGHTALYWYRQSLGQGLEFLIYFQGNSAPDKSGLPSDRFSAERTGGSVSTLTIQRTQQEDSAVYLCASSNGGLGNEQFFGPGTRLTVL.

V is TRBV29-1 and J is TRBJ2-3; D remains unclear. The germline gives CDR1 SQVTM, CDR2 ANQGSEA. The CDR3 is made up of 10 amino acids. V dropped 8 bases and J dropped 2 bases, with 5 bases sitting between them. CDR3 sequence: CSSDTDTQYF. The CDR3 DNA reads TGCAGCTCGGACACAGATACGCAGTATTTT.

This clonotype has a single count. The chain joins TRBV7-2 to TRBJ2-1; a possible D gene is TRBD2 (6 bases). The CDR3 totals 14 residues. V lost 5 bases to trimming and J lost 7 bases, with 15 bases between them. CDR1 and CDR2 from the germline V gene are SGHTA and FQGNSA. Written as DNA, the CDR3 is TGTGCCAGCAGCCCCGAGTGGGAGGTGAATGAGCAGTTCTTC. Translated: CASSPEWEVNEQFF. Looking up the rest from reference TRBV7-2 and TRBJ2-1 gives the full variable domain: GAGVSQSPSNKVTEKGKDVELRCDPISGHTALYWYRQSLGQGLEFLIYFQGNSAPDKSGLPSDRFSAERTGGSVSTLTIQRTQQEDSAVYLCASSPEWEVNEQFFGPGTRLTVL.

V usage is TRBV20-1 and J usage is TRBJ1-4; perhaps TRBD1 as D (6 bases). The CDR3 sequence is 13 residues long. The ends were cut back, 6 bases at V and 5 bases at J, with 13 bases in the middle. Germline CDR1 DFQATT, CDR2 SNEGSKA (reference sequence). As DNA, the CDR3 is TGCAGTGCGGGGGGGCTTACGAATGAAAAACTGTTTTTT. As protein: CSAGGLTNEKLFF.

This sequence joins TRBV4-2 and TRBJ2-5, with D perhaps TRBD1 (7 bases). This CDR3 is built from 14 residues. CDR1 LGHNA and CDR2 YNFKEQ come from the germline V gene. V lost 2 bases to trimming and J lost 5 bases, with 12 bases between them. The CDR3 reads CASSQRDSGETQYF. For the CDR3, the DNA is TGTGCCAGCAGCCAACGGGACAGCGGGGAGACCCAGTACTTC.

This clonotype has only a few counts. The CDR3: CASSLLAENTDTQYF. CDR3 in DNA: TGTGCCAGCAGTTTACTGGCCGAAAATACAGATACGCAGTATTTT. The chain carries TRBV27 and TRBJ2-3; D remains ambiguous. Per germline, CDR1 MNHEY and CDR2 SMNVEV (reference sequence). Trimming took off 2 bases at V and 3 bases at J, with 12 bases between the two ends. The CDR3 contains 15 residues.

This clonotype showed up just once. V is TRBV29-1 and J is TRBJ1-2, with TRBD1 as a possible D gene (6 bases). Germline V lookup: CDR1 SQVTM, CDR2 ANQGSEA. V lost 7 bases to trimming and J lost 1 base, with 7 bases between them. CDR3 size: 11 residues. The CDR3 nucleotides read TGCAGCGGGACAGATAACTATGGCTACACCTTC. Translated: CSGTDNYGYTF.

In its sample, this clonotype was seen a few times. The DNA of the CDR3 is TGTGCCAGCAGTACAGGGTTGGGTGAGCAGTTCTTC. Protein product: CASSTGLGEQFF. The chain joins TRBV28 to TRBJ2-1, with a weak D call TRBD1 (6 bases). The CDR3 is 12 residues long. The germline CDR1 and CDR2 sequences are MDHEN and SYDVKM. Trimming took off 5 bases at V and 9 bases at J, with 11 bases between the two ends. The full variable domain, rest sourced from reference TRBV28 and TRBJ2-1, is DVKVTQSSRYLVKRTGEKVFLECVQDMDHENMFWYRQDPGLGLRLIYFSYDVKMKEKGDIPEGYSVSREKKERFSLILESASTNQTSMYLCASSTGLGEQFFGPGTRLTVL.

CDR3 sequence (DNA): TGTGCCAGCAGTTTATCCTTTAGCCCCACTAACGTTCAGTACTTC. Translating it yields CASSLSFSPTNVQYF. The chain couples TRBV28 to TRBJ2-4; D is unclear. This CDR3 has 15 residues. Germline CDR1 MDHEN, CDR2 SYDVKM. V lost 1 base and J lost 11, with 18 bases in between.